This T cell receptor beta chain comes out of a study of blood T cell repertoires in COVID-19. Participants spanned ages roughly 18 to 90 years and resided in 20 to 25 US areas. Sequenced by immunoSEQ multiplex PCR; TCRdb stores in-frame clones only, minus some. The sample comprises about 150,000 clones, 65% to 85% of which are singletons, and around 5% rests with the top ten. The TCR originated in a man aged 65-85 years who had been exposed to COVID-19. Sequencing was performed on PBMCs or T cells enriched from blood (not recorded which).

CDR3 DNA: TGTGCCACTTCCAGGGGGCTTTGGACAGATACGCAGTATTTT. Translation: CATSRGLWTDTQYF. This chain links TRBV25-1 with TRBJ2-3, with 8 bases identical to TRBD1. The V gene end was trimmed by 10 bases and the J gene end by 3 bases; junction bases not matched to a gene: 9. Per germline, CDR1 MGHDK and CDR2 SYGVNS. The length of the CDR3 is 14 residues.